The 9 T cell receptor beta chains in this list originate from one sample, sequenced in a study of cytomegalovirus exposure and HLA in healthy donors. It was with 60 Vbeta and 13 Jbeta primers that the PCR ran. This table comes from immunoSEQ multiplex PCR, and its TCRdb copy is limited to in-frame clones, with some not included. The table lists around 160,000 clones, 75% of them singletons, with roughly 8% in the top ten. Sequenced input: PBMCs. These receptors were obtained from a woman in her forties in good health and CMV-seropositive.

This clone was detected a few times. The rearrangement joins TRBV7-2 to TRBJ2-7, with 14 bases fitting TRBD2. Trimming removed 5 bases from V and 7 bases from J; junction bases left unmatched: 7. From germline, CDR1 is SGHTA and CDR2 FQGNSA. The CDR3 is made up of 15 amino acids. The CDR3 bases are TGTGCCAGCAGCCGTGGGACTAGCGGGAGTGGTGAGCAGTACTTC. It translates to CASSRGTSGSGEQYF.

CDR3 in DNA: TGTGCCAGCAGCGCAGGACAGACGAACACCGGGGAGCTGTTTTTT. It translates to CASSAGQTNTGELFF. V gene TRBV7-9 combines with J gene TRBJ2-2, with a tentative D call TRBD1 (6 bases). V lost 5 bases and J lost 0, with 10 bases in between. Germline CDR1 and CDR2: SEHNR and FQNEAQ (reference sequence). The CDR3 loop spans 15 amino acids. The variable domain in full, with the rest retrieved from reference TRBV7-9 and TRBJ2-2, is DTGVSQNPRHKITKRGQNVTFRCDPISEHNRLYWYRQTLGQGPEFLTYFQNEAQLEKSRLLSDRFSAERPKGSFSTLEIQRTEQGDSAMYLCASSAGQTNTGELFFGEGSRLTVL.

This sequence joins TRBV18 and TRBJ1-5; the D is unclear. V shed 5 bases and J shed 7 bases, with 9 bases lying between them. Germline CDR1 is KGHSH and CDR2 is LQKENI. The CDR3 has 12 amino acids. The CDR3 region has the DNA TGTGCCAGCTCATCCACAGACCAGCCCCAGCATTTT. Its protein is CASSSTDQPQHF.

The chain has TRBV5-6 and TRBJ2-5; tentatively, D is TRBD2 (6 bases). V was shortened by 2 bases and J by 4 bases, with 15 bases between the two germline ends. This CDR3 has 15 amino acids. Germline CDR1 SGHDT, CDR2 YYEEEE. CDR3 nucleotide sequence: TGTGCCAGCAGCTTCGTCGGGAGAGGTGGAGAGACCCAGTACTTC. Protein sequence: CASSFVGRGGETQYF.

The chain joins TRBV10-3 to TRBJ2-3; D might be TRBD2 (5 bases). The CDR3 has 13 amino acids. V lost 6 bases and J 2 bases, leaving 9 bases between the germline ends. CDR1 ENHRY and CDR2 SYGVKD come from the germline V gene. The CDR3 is CAISTSDTDTQYF. The CDR3 bases are TGTGCCATCAGCACTAGTGACACAGATACGCAGTATTTT.

The chain combines TRBV13 with TRBJ2-7; 9 bases are shared with TRBD1. CDR3 length: 16 residues. J gave up 3 bases and V 0 bases, and 6 bases lay outside the gene matches. Germline values: CDR1 PRHDT, CDR2 FYEKMQ (reference sequence). The CDR3 spells CASSLGPLTGGYEQYF. The DNA of the CDR3 is TGTGCCAGCAGCTTAGGCCCTTTGACAGGGGGCTACGAGCAGTACTTC.

This sequence joins TRBV5-1 and TRBJ2-5, with TRBD1 identical over 8 bases. The J call may be in error: the DNA end matches TRBJ2-7 better. This CDR3 comprises 11 residues. The germline V gene encodes CDR1 SGHRS and CDR2 YFSETQ. CDR3 amino acids: CASGTGGEQYF. For the CDR3, the DNA is TGCGCCAGCGGCACAGGGGGCGAGCAGTACTTC.

The chain couples TRBV5-6 to TRBJ2-1, with D possibly matching TRBD2 (6 bases). The V end was cut by 1 base, the J end by 8 bases, with 19 bases between. From germline, CDR1 is SGHDT and CDR2 YYEEEE. This CDR3 is built from 16 residues. The CDR3 sequence: CASSLLGTAFMDEQFF. CDR3 DNA sequence: TGTGCCAGCAGCTTGTTGGGGACTGCCTTCATGGATGAGCAGTTCTTC.

This clone was found a few times. The J gene is TRBJ1-1, the V gene TRBV27; TRBD1 matches 9 bases. The CDR3 contains 18 residues. Germline V CDR1 and CDR2: MNHEY, SMNVEV (reference sequence). V lost 6 bases, J lost 2 bases, and 16 bases stayed unmatched. In DNA, the CDR3 is TGTGCCAGCAGCCCTTATATCAGACAGGGGGGGAGTAACACTGAAGCTTTCTTT. Protein sequence: CASSPYIRQGGSNTEAFF.